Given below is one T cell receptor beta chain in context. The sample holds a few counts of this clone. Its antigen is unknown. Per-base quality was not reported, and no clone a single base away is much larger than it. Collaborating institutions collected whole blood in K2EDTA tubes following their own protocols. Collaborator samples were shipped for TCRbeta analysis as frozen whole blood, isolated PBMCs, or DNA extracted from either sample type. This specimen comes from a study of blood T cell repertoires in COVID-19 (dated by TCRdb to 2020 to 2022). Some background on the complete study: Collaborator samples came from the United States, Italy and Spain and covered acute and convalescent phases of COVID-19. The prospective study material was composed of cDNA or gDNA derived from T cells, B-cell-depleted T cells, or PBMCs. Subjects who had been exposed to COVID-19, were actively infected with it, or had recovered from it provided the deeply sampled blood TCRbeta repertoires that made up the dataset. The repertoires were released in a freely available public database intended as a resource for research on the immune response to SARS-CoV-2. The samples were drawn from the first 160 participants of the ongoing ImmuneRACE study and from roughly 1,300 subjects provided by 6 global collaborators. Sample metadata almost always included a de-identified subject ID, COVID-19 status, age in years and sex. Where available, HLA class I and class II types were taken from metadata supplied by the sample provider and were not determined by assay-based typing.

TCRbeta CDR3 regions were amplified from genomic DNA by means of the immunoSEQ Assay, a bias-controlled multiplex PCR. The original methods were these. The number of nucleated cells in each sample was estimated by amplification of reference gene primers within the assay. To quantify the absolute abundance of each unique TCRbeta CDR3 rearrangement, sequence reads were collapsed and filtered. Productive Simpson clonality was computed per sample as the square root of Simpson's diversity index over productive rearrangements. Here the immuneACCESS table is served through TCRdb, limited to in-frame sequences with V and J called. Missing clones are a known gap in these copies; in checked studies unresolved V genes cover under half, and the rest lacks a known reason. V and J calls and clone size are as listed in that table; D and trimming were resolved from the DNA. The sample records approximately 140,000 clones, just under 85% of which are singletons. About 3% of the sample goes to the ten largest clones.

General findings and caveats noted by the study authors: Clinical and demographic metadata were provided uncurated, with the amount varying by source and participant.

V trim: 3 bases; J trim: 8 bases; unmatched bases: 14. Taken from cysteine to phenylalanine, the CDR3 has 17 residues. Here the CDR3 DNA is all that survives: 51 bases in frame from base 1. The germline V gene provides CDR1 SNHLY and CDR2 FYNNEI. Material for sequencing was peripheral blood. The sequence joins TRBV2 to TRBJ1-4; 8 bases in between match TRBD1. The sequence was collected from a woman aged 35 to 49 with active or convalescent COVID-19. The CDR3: CASSEDRVGAPGEKLFF. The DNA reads TGTGCCAGCAGTGAGGACAGGGTCGGTGCTCCTGGGGAAAAACTGTTTTTT.